These 14 T cell receptor beta chains originate from one sample sequenced in a study of blood T cells in healthy people across ages. With a J-beta primer mix and a sample-barcoded 5' primer, a second PCR ran about 7 to 12 cycles. One entry per CDR3 protein, called by TCRdb with MiXCR from the 5' RACE reads. Counted here are 600,000 to 650,000 distinct CDR3 sequences, roughly 53% occurring once; the ten biggest clones make up around 37%. The sample comprised blood. These receptors were collected from a man aged 55 to 69 in good health.

This chain uses TRBV3-1 with TRBJ2-7; no firm D call. Between the trimmed V and J ends, which lost 1 base and 0 bases, there was a span of 7 bases. The CDR3 consists of 14 residues. CDR1 and CDR2 (germline): LGHDT, YNNKEL (reference sequence). The CDR3: CASSQGDSSYEQYF. DNA for the CDR3: TGTGCCAGCAGCCAAGGCGATAGCTCCTACGAGCAGTACTTC.

This clonotype has more than one count but fewer than ten. The V call is TRBV6-5, the J call TRBJ2-3, with TRBD1 matching over 9 bases. The CDR3 has 14 amino acids. With 5 bases clipped from V and 6 bases from J, the junction kept 6 bases outside the gene matches. The germline V gene encodes CDR1 MNHEY and CDR2 SVGAGI. The CDR3 loop is CASSPGTGKDTQYF. CDR3 bases: TGTGCCAGCAGTCCCGGGACAGGGAAGGATACGCAGTATTTT.

V gene TRBV11-3 combines with J gene TRBJ2-5; 8 nucleotides align to TRBD1. Germline loops: CDR1 SGHNT, CDR2 YENEEA. Trimming took 4 bases from V and 13 from J; bases not matched to a gene: 14. This CDR3 has 14 residues. The CDR3 coding sequence is TGTGCCAGCAGCTCCGGGACAGGCGACCGAAGAGGGTACTTC. The encoded protein is CASSSGTGDRRGYF.

This sequence joins TRBV28 and TRBJ2-3; TRBD2 might be the D (5 bases). V lost 1 base, J lost 4 bases, and 12 bases lay in between. The germline V gene encodes CDR1 MDHEN and CDR2 SYDVKM. The CDR3 contains 15 residues. Here the CDR3 DNA reads TGTGCCAGCAGTTTATTTCGGAGCGGTTCAGATACGCAGTATTTT. Encoded protein: CASSLFRSGSDTQYF.

CDR3 nucleotide sequence: TGCAGCGGGGGTAGTTCCCACGAGCAGTACTTC. This sequence encodes CSGGSSHEQYF. The chain combines TRBV29-1 with TRBJ2-7; D is unclear. This CDR3 is 11 amino acids long. Germline CDR1 reads SQVTM; CDR2 reads ANQGSEA. Trimming left V 7 bases short and J 5 bases short, with 12 bases between.

This clonotype has at least ten counts. The chain recombines TRBV12-3 or TRBV12-4 with TRBJ1-3, with 9 bases lining up with TRBD1. With 6 bases clipped from V and 0 bases from J, the junction kept 3 bases outside the gene matches. The CDR3 is made up of 15 amino acids. In nucleotides, the CDR3 is TGTGCCAGCAGCGGACAGGGGCTCTCTGGAAACACCATATATTTT. Protein: CASSGQGLSGNTIYF.

The sample holds a few counts of this clonotype. This rearrangement joins TRBV10-3 to TRBJ2-1; TRBD2 matches at 7 bases. V lost 7 bases and J lost 0; bases outside the gene matches: 9. Germline V gives CDR1 ENHRY, CDR2 SYGVKD. CDR3 length: 16 amino acids. The CDR3, as DNA: TGTGCCATCACCGCCGGGGGGTCGTCCTCCTACAATGAGCAGTTCTTC. This translates into CAITAGGSSSYNEQFF.

This chain connects TRBV12-3 or TRBV12-4 to TRBJ2-3; no firm D call. This CDR3 has 14 amino acids. Trimming took off 2 bases at V and 11 bases at J, with 17 bases between the two ends. CDR3 loop: CASSLSEAADVQYF. CDR3 in DNA: TGTGCCAGCAGTTTAAGCGAGGCCGCAGATGTGCAGTATTTT.

The CDR3 loop is CASSLGGGPTNEKLFF. The CDR3 bases are TGCGCCAGCAGCTTGGGAGGGGGCCCAACTAATGAAAAACTGTTTTTT. The chain recombines TRBV5-1 with TRBJ1-4; 7 nucleotides match TRBD1. Germline CDR1 and CDR2: SGHRS and YFSETQ. V lost 0 bases, J lost 0 bases, and 2 bases stayed unmatched. This CDR3 has 16 residues.

Here the CDR3 reads CASSPSTGSTDTQYF. CDR3 bases: TGTGCCAGCAGTCCATCGACAGGGTCGACAGATACGCAGTATTTT. The V call is TRBV6-1, the J call TRBJ2-3, with 7 bases aligning to TRBD1. This CDR3 is built from 15 residues. Germline V gene data show CDR1 as MNHNS and CDR2 as SASEGT. Trimming removed 5 bases from V and 3 bases from J; junction bases left unmatched: 8.

The sample holds a few counts of this clonotype. The chain uses TRBV7-8 and TRBJ2-7; TRBD2 matches 14 bases. The ends lost 1 base at V and 0 bases at J; junction bases unmatched: 5. CDR3 length equals 18 residues. The germline CDR1 and CDR2 sequences are SGHVS and FQNEAQ. As DNA, the CDR3 is TGTGCCAGCAGCTTAGGGGGGACTAGCGGGGGTTCCTCCTACGAGCAGTACTTC. Encoded protein: CASSLGGTSGGSSYEQYF.

This clonotype was observed a handful of times. The chain has TRBV7-2 and TRBJ2-7; 9 bases line up with TRBD1. The J call could be wrong; TRBJ2-5 is a better fit for the DNA end. The CDR3 consists of 14 residues. Germline V gene lookup returns CDR1 SGHTA and CDR2 FQGNSA. CDR3 region: CASSLTGGMETQYF. The CDR3, as DNA: TGTGCCAGCAGTTTGACAGGGGGTATGGAGACCCAGTACTTC.

V usage is TRBV5-1 and J usage is TRBJ2-5; D possibly corresponds to TRBD1 (5 bases). The CDR3 is 16 residues long. Germline V gene lookup returns CDR1 SGHRS and CDR2 YFSETQ. The V gene lost 0 bases and the J gene lost 1 base, with 13 bases spanning the gap. The CDR3 here is CASSLGGRSTQETQYF. The CDR3 DNA sequence: TGCGCCAGCAGCTTGGGGGGCAGGAGTACCCAAGAGACCCAGTACTTC.

The V gene is TRBV7-2, the J gene TRBJ2-1; no definite D call. Trimming took off 5 bases at V and 10 bases at J, with 24 bases between the two ends. This CDR3 spans 16 amino acids. Germline values: CDR1 SGHTA, CDR2 FQGNSA. The CDR3 protein is CASSPILGPRVIEQFF. In DNA, the CDR3 is TGTGCCAGCAGCCCGATATTGGGCCCACGCGTGATAGAGCAGTTCTTC.